The 26 T cell receptor beta chains below come from one sample, sequenced in a study of technical replicates of blood from a few donors. Assay: immunoSEQ multiplex PCR; the TCRdb copy retains only in-frame clones and omits some. Counted here are around 93,000 clones, approximately 95% occurring once; the ten biggest clones make up under 0.35%. The material sequenced was T cells isolated from PBMCs. Receptors originate from a human donor in good health.

The rearrangement links TRBV7-6 to TRBJ2-2, with TRBD2 identical over 14 bases. Germline CDR1 is SGHVS and CDR2 is FNYEAQ. J gave up 4 bases and V 5 bases, and 6 bases lay outside the gene matches. CDR3 length equals 17 residues. CDR3 amino acids: CASSQTSGRAVTGELFF. CDR3 coding DNA: TGTGCCAGCAGCCAGACTAGCGGGAGGGCCGTCACCGGGGAGCTGTTTTTT.

As DNA, the CDR3 is TGCGCCAGCAGCCAAGATAATAGCGGGAGCTCCTACGAGCAGTACTTC. Protein product: CASSQDNSGSSYEQYF. The chain employs TRBV4-3 and TRBJ2-7; TRBD2 aligns across 9 bases. The CDR3 is 16 residues long. Trimming cost V 0 bases and J 0 bases; bases outside gene matches: 3. The germline gives CDR1 LGHNA, CDR2 YSLEER.

This sequence joins TRBV19 and TRBJ2-1; TRBD2 matches at 9 bases. Germline V gene data show CDR1 as LNHDA and CDR2 as SQIVND (reference sequence). With V trimmed by 2 bases and J by 0 bases, 11 bases remained unmatched. CDR3 length equals 19 residues. The CDR3 protein is CASSITGLAGLSSYNEQFF. In DNA, the CDR3 is TGTGCCAGTAGTATAACGGGGCTAGCGGGGCTCAGCTCCTACAATGAGCAGTTCTTC.

The rearrangement links TRBV5-6 to TRBJ2-1; tentatively, D is TRBD2 (7 bases). The length of the CDR3 is 11 residues. Per germline, CDR1 SGHDT and CDR2 YYEEEE. The V and J ends lost 4 bases and 9 bases respectively, with 8 bases between them. The CDR3 DNA sequence: TGTGCCAGCAGCCGGGGGGCTGAGCAGTTCTTC. Translation: CASSRGAEQFF. Full variable domain (outside the CDR3, taken from reference TRBV5-6 and TRBJ2-1): DAGVTQSPTHLIKTRGQQVTLRCSPKSGHDTVSWYQQALGQGPQFIFQYYEEEERQRGNFPDRFSGHQFPNYSSELNVNALLLGDSALYLCASSRGAEQFFGPGTRLTVL.

The gene calls are TRBV5-1 and TRBJ2-1; a possible D gene is TRBD1 (6 bases). V was clipped by 2 bases and J by 0 bases, with 9 bases between them. From germline, CDR1 is SGHRS and CDR2 YFSETQ. This CDR3 spans 15 amino acids. The CDR3 nucleotides read TGCGCCAGCAGCTTAGCGGACAGCTCCTACAATGAGCAGTTCTTC. It specifies CASSLADSSYNEQFF.

The chain couples TRBV5-1 to TRBJ2-7; TRBD1 might be the D (5 bases). This CDR3 has 14 residues. The V end was cut by 1 base, the J end by 3 bases, with 11 bases between. Germline CDR1 is SGHRS and CDR2 is YFSETQ. CDR3 protein: CASSLRQGIYEQYF. CDR3 nucleotides: TGCGCCAGCAGCTTGCGTCAGGGCATCTACGAGCAGTACTTC.

This chain joins TRBV28 and TRBJ2-2; 7 nucleotides agree with TRBD1. Germline CDR1 is MDHEN and CDR2 is SYDVKM. This CDR3 is 16 amino acids long. V was clipped by 8 bases and J by 0 bases; unmatched bases: 9. CDR3 nucleotides: TGTGCCAGCTCGCCTCCGGGGACAGCGAACACCGGGGAGCTGTTTTTT. This sequence encodes CASSPPGTANTGELFF. Combining the CDR3 with reference TRBV28 and TRBJ2-2 gives the whole variable domain DVKVTQSSRYLVKRTGEKVFLECVQDMDHENMFWYRQDPGLGLRLIYFSYDVKMKEKGDIPEGYSVSREKKERFSLILESASTNQTSMYLCASSPPGTANTGELFFGEGSRLTVL.

For the CDR3, the DNA is TGTGCCAGCAGTTACTCGGTGGCAGGGGGGTATCAGCCCCAGCATTTT. Its protein is CASSYSVAGGYQPQHF. The chain carries TRBV6-5 and TRBJ1-5, with 7 bases aligning to TRBD1. The germline V gene has CDR1 MNHEY and CDR2 SVGAGI. V trimming: 0 bases; J trimming: 5 bases; junction bases outside the gene matches: 7. The CDR3 has 16 amino acids.

Remarks on this clone: The same CDR3 also results from other DNA sequences found in this sample. The rearrangement uses TRBV7-9 and TRBJ2-1; 10 nucleotides agree with TRBD2. This CDR3 spans 15 amino acids. Trimming took 1 base from V and 4 from J; bases not matched to a gene: 1. Germline-derived CDR1 and CDR2 are SEHNR and FQNEAQ (reference sequence). CDR3 DNA: TGTGCCAGCAGCTTAGGGACTAGCGGTTACAATGAGCAGTTCTTC. Its protein is CASSLGTSGYNEQFF.

The rearrangement links TRBV5-4 to TRBJ1-1; unclear D gene. The germline gives CDR1 SGHNT, CDR2 YYREEE (reference sequence). This CDR3 region has 13 residues. Trimming removed 4 bases at V and 1 base at J, with 8 bases between. The CDR3 coding sequence is TGTGCCAGCAGCCCCCCAGGGAACACTGAAGCTTTCTTT. It is translated as CASSPPGNTEAFF.

This sequence joins TRBV2 and TRBJ2-3; 9 bases fit TRBD2. In germline, CDR1 is SNHLY, CDR2 FYNNEI. The V gene end was trimmed by 0 bases and the J gene end by 1 base; junction bases not matched to a gene: 20. The length of the CDR3 is 22 residues. The CDR3 sequence: CASSEAKTGSSGSLYGTDTQYF. CDR3 DNA: TGTGCCAGCAGTGAAGCAAAAACAGGAAGTAGCGGGAGTCTCTATGGCACAGATACGCAGTATTTT.

The V call is TRBV6-1, the J call TRBJ1-2; D unresolved. The CDR3 consists of 14 residues. Trimming shortened V by 1 base and J by 2 bases, and 8 bases separated the two germline ends. Germline CDR1 is MNHNS and CDR2 is SASEGT. CDR3 sequence (DNA): TGTGCCAGCAGTGAAGTGGGCGGGAACTATGGCTACACCTTC. Amino acids: CASSEVGGNYGYTF.

The rearrangement joins TRBV2 to TRBJ2-5; D possibly corresponds to TRBD2 (6 bases). Trimming shortened V by 11 bases and J by 5 bases, and 21 bases separated the two germline ends. Looked up from germline, CDR1 is SNHLY and CDR2 is FYNNEI. The CDR3 loop spans 14 amino acids. In DNA form, the CDR3 reads TGTGCCCCAGGAGATACGGGAGTTGGGGAGACCCAGTACTTC. It translates to CAPGDTGVGETQYF.

Written as DNA, the CDR3 is TGTGCCACGAAGGCGGCTAGCGACTCCTACGAGCAGTACTTC. Its translation is CATKAASDSYEQYF. This chain joins TRBV7-2 and TRBJ2-7; D is possibly TRBD2 (6 bases). The CDR3 loop spans 14 amino acids. Germline CDR1 SGHTA, CDR2 FQGNSA. V was pared by 10 bases and J by 0 bases, with 16 bases between.

The chain recombines TRBV19 with TRBJ1-5; D call uncertain. V lost 1 base and J 0 bases, leaving 10 bases between the germline ends. The CDR3 length is 16 residues. The germline gives CDR1 LNHDA, CDR2 SQIVND (reference sequence). CDR3 sequence (DNA): TGTGCCAGTAGTATAGGTCACAAGTATAGCAATCAGCCCCAGCATTTT. As protein: CASSIGHKYSNQPQHF.

The chain links TRBV4-3 to TRBJ1-2; a weak D match, TRBD1 (6 bases). The CDR3 has 14 amino acids. Germline V gives CDR1 LGHNA, CDR2 YSLEER. The V gene lost 3 bases and the J gene lost 8 bases, with 16 bases spanning the gap. DNA for the CDR3: TGCGCCAGCAGCCACTTAACAGGGATAGACGGCTACACCTTC. It specifies CASSHLTGIDGYTF.

The CDR3 coding sequence is TGTGCCAGCAGCTCACGACAGGACCGTTACGAGCAGTACTTC. This encodes CASSSRQDRYEQYF. V gene TRBV9 combines with J gene TRBJ2-7, with D perhaps TRBD1 (6 bases). V lost 4 bases and J lost 4, with 15 bases in between. The germline CDR1 and CDR2 sequences are SGDLS and YYNGEE. The CDR3 extends over 14 amino acids. Based on the CDR3 plus reference TRBV9 and TRBJ2-7, the full variable domain is DSGVTQTPKHLITATGQRVTLRCSPRSGDLSVYWYQQSLDQGLQFLIQYYNGEERAKGNILERFSAQQFPDLHSELNLSSLELGDSALYFCASSSRQDRYEQYFGPGTRLTVT.

The rearrangement joins TRBV2 to TRBJ2-3; D is unresolved. Trimming removed 1 base at V and 2 bases at J, with 7 bases between. In germline, CDR1 is SNHLY, CDR2 FYNNEI. This CDR3 contains 14 residues. CDR3 in amino acids: CASSEGLNTDTQYF. Here the CDR3 DNA reads TGTGCCAGCAGTGAAGGACTTAACACAGATACGCAGTATTTT.

V gene TRBV5-1 combines with J gene TRBJ2-1, with 7 bases that match TRBD2. Trimming removed 0 bases from V and 4 bases from J; junction bases left unmatched: 1. The germline gives CDR1 SGHRS, CDR2 YFSETQ. The CDR3 sequence is 14 residues long. The CDR3 nucleotides read TGCGCCAGCAGCTTGGGGGAGGGGTACAATGAGCAGTTCTTC. It is translated as CASSLGEGYNEQFF. Supplemented by reference TRBV5-1 and TRBJ2-1, the full variable domain reads KAGVTQTPRYLIKTRGQQVTLSCSPISGHRSVSWYQQTPGQGLQFLFEYFSETQRNKGNFPGRFSGRQFSNSRSEMNVSTLELGDSALYLCASSLGEGYNEQFFGPGTRLTVL.

The gene calls are TRBV25-1 and TRBJ2-7; D is uncertain. V gave up 2 bases and J gave up 5 bases, with 10 bases separating them. There are 13 residues in the CDR3. Germline V gives CDR1 MGHDK, CDR2 SYGVNS. Here the CDR3 DNA reads TGTGCCAGCAGTGAACCACAATTCCACGAGCAGTACTTC. Encoded protein: CASSEPQFHEQYF.

The genes are TRBV9 and TRBJ2-1; 7 bases match TRBD2. V was clipped by 0 bases and J by 3 bases; unmatched bases: 9. The germline V gene has CDR1 SGDLS and CDR2 YYNGEE. This CDR3 has 17 amino acids. In DNA, the CDR3 is TGTGCCAGCAGCGTAGGGAACTATCTAGCGGACTACAATGAGCAGTTCTTC. It specifies CASSVGNYLADYNEQFF.

The chain has TRBV6-1 and TRBJ1-3; TRBD1 agrees at 7 bases. The CDR3 length is 14 residues. J gave up 0 bases and V 7 bases, and 3 bases lay outside the gene matches. CDR1 and CDR2 (germline): MNHNS, SASEGT. DNA for the CDR3: TGTGCCAGCACGGGACAGCACTCTGGAAACACCATATATTTT. Amino acids: CASTGQHSGNTIYF.

The chain employs TRBV6-6 and TRBJ2-3; a possible D gene is TRBD1 (6 bases). Germline loops: CDR1 MNHNY, CDR2 SVGAGI (reference sequence). The V end lost 0 bases, the J end lost 0 bases, and 10 bases lay between the germline ends. The CDR3 sequence is 16 residues long. In nucleotides, the CDR3 is TGTGCCAGCAGTTACTCGAGGCAGGGGAGCACAGATACGCAGTATTTT. Its protein is CASSYSRQGSTDTQYF.

The rearrangement joins TRBV6-5 to TRBJ2-1; 9 bases agree with TRBD2. Losses at the gene ends were 2 bases for V and 9 bases for J; bases not matched to a gene: 11. The CDR3 sequence is 16 residues long. CDR1 MNHEY and CDR2 SVGAGI come from the germline V gene. This CDR3 is CASSYTGSGSISEQFF. The CDR3 region has the DNA TGTGCCAGCAGTTACACTGGTAGCGGGAGTATCAGTGAGCAGTTCTTC.

The gene calls are TRBV5-6 and TRBJ2-1; TRBD2 agrees at 12 bases. The trim removed 1 base at V and 7 bases at J, leaving 9 bases unmatched. CDR3 size: 17 residues. Germline V gene sequence: CDR1 SGHDT, CDR2 YYEEEE. The chain's CDR3 is CASSLLASGRAANEQFF. The CDR3, as DNA: TGTGCCAGCAGCTTGCTGGCTAGCGGGAGGGCGGCGAATGAGCAGTTCTTC.

This clone appeared a single time. The rearrangement joins TRBV5-1 to TRBJ1-2; D is unresolved. This CDR3 spans 12 amino acids. V lost 4 bases and J 4 bases, leaving 8 bases between the germline ends. CDR1 is SGHRS and CDR2 is YFSETQ in the germline V gene. The CDR3 reads CASSTGAYGYTF. The CDR3 DNA reads as TGCGCCAGCAGCACGGGAGCCTATGGCTACACCTTC.